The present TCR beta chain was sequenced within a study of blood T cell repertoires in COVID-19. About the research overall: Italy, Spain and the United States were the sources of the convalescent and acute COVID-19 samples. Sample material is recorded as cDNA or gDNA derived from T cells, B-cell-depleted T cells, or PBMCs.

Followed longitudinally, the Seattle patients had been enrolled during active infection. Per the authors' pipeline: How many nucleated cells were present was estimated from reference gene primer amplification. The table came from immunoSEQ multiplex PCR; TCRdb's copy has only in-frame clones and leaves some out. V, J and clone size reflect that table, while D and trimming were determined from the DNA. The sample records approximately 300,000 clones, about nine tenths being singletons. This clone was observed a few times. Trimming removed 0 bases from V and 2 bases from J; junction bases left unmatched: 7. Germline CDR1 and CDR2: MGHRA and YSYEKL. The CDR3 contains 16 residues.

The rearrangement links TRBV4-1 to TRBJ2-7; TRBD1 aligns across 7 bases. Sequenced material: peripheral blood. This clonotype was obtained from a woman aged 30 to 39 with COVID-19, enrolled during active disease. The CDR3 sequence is CASSQDPGTVAYEQYF. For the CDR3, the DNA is TGCGCCAGCAGCCAAGATCCCGGGACAGTAGCCTACGAGCAGTACTTC.